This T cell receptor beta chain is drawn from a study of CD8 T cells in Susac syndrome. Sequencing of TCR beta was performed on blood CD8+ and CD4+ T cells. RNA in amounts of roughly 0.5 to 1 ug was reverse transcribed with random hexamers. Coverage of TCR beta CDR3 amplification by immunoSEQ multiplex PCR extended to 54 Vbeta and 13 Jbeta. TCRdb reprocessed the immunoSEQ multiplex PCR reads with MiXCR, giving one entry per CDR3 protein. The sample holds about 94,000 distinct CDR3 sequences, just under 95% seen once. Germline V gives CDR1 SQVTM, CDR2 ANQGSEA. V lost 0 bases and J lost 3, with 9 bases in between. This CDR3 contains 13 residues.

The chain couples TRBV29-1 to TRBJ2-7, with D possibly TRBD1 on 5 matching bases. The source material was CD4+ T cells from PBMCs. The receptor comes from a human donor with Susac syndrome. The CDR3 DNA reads TGCAGCGTTGAAGAGCGGCAGGGCTACGAGCAGTACTTC. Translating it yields CSVEERQGYEQYF.